Reported below is one T cell receptor beta chain. This specimen comes from a study of shared clonotypes between healthy human individuals. The table came from immunoSEQ multiplex PCR; TCRdb's copy has only in-frame clones and leaves some out. The sample contains 2,500,000 or so clones, 93% of which appear only once. The sample comprised naive CD4+ T cells from PBMCs. Described subset: CD45RA+ positively selected. The receptor comes from a man younger than 30 in good health. Some clones in this sample may be carry-over from other donors' samples.

The CDR3 region is CASSPGDRGYTF. CDR3 nucleotides: TGTGCCAGCTCACCAGGGGACAGGGGCTACACCTTC. The V gene is TRBV18, the J gene TRBJ1-2; TRBD1 matches 8 bases. Looked up from germline, CDR1 is KGHSH and CDR2 is LQKENI. With 2 bases clipped from V and 8 bases from J, the junction kept 1 base outside the gene matches. CDR3 size: 12 residues.